This T cell receptor (beta chain) is drawn from a study of T cells after posttransplantation cyclophosphamide. The V gene end was trimmed by 4 bases and the J gene end by 3 bases; junction bases not matched to a gene: 13. CDR1 and CDR2 (germline): SGDLS, YYNGEE. The CDR3 extends over 16 amino acids. A marrow graft followed busulfan-fludarabine conditioning, with cyclophosphamide on days +3 and +4. With respect to this clone: The antigen is not known.

Findings of the study overall: Later post-transplant blood repertoires were often dominated by donor CD8+ memory clones.

Sequencing was performed with immunoSEQ multiplex PCR; in TCRdb, only in-frame clones are kept and a portion is missing. Counted here are 20,000 or so clones, roughly nine tenths occurring once; the ten biggest clones make up roughly 12%. The V and J genes are TRBV9 and TRBJ2-7; 7 bases fit TRBD1. The source of this sequence is a female patient in her 30s who received an allogeneic stem cell transplant from an unrelated donor, was CMV-positive, and had no GVHD. Some T cells could come from the graft donor. The source material was PBMCs, sampled after allogeneic stem cell transplant with posttransplant cyclophosphamide. The CDR3 DNA reads as TGTGCCAGCAGCCCTACGGACAGGTTCACAGGCTACGAGCAGTACTTC. It encodes CASSPTDRFTGYEQYF.